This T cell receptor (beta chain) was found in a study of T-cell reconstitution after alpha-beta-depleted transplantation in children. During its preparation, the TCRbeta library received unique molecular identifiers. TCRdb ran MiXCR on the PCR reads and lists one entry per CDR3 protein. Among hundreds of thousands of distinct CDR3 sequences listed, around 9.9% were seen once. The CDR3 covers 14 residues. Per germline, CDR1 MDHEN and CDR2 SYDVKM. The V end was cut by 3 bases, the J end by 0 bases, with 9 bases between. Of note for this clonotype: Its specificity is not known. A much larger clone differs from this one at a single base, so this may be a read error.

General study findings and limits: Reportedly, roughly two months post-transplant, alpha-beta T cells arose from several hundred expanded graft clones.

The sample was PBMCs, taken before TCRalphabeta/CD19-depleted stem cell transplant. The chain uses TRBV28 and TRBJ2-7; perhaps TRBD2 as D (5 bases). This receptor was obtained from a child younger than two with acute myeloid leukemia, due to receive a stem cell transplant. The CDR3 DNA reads TGTGCCAGCAGTTTCACACTAGTCTCCTACGAGCAGTACTTC. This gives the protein CASSFTLVSYEQYF.